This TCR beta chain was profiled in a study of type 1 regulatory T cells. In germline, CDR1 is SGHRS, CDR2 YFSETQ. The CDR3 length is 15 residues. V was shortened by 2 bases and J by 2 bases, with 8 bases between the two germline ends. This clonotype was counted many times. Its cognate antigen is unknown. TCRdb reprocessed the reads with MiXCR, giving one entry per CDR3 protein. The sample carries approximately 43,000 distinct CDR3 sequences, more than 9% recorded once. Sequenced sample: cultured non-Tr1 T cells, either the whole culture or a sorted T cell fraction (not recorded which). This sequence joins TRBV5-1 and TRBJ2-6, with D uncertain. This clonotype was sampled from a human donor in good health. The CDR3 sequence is CASSFREPGANVLTF. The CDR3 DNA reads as TGCGCCAGCAGCTTCAGAGAACCTGGGGCCAACGTCCTGACTTTC.